The rows below give T cell receptor beta chains drawn from one sample of a study of blood T cells in healthy people across ages. Using its own MiXCR run on the 5' RACE reads, TCRdb lists one record per CDR3 protein. The sample lists about 780,000 distinct CDR3 sequences; around 24% were seen once. These data also formed part of another study, on T cells of mothers and their children.

Material for sequencing was blood. The receptors stem from a boy aged 10-17 years in good health. CDR3s include the opening cysteine and the closing phenylalanine or tryptophan. A D gene is named only where the DNA matches it firmly. For some rows the clone size is stated as once, few or many, or as a class when expanded; others skip it.

CDR3nt: TGCGCCAGCAGCCAAGCGAGGGCAGGCCCTGAAAAACTGTTTTTT
CDR3aa: CASSQARAGPEKLFF
j_gene: TRBJ1-4
abundance: -
d_gene: -
v_gene: TRBV4-1

CDR3nt: TGCAGTGCAAGGTTGGGGGGAACCGCACCCCTCCACTTT
CDR3aa: CSARLGGTAPLHF
j_gene: TRBJ1-6
abundance: -
d_gene: -
v_gene: TRBV20-1

CDR3nt: TGTGCCAGCAATACTCGGACCTCGGGGTACCAAGAGACCCAGTACTTC
CDR3aa: CASNTRTSGYQETQYF
j_gene: TRBJ2-5
abundance: -
d_gene: -
v_gene: TRBV28

CDR3nt: TGTGCCAGCAGCTTAAGTGGGACAGGGAGGACCGGGGAGCTGTTTTTT
CDR3aa: CASSLSGTGRTGELFF
j_gene: TRBJ2-2
abundance: -
d_gene: TRBD1
v_gene: TRBV7-3

CDR3nt: TGTGCCAGCAGCCCGACAGGGTTCAGGGAGACCCAGTACTTC
CDR3aa: CASSPTGFRETQYF
j_gene: TRBJ2-5
abundance: -
d_gene: TRBD1
v_gene: TRBV27

CDR3nt: TGTGCCATCAGTGGGGTGTCTAAGCAGTTTAAGGGGACCCAGTACTTC
CDR3aa: CAISGVSKQFKGTQYF
j_gene: TRBJ2-5
abundance: -
d_gene: -
v_gene: TRBV10-3

CDR3nt: TGCGCCAGCAGCTTACTCCTTAGCGGGGGTTCAGCGGTCTACGAGCAGTACTTC
CDR3aa: CASSLLLSGGSAVYEQYF
j_gene: TRBJ2-7
abundance: -
d_gene: TRBD2
v_gene: TRBV5-1

CDR3nt: TGTGCCAGCAGTTACCCGGACAGGGGGCAAGAGACCCAGTACTTC
CDR3aa: CASSYPDRGQETQYF
j_gene: TRBJ2-5
abundance: -
d_gene: TRBD1
v_gene: TRBV6-6

CDR3nt: TGTGCCAGCAGTTTGGGGGGGGCCGGCACAGATACGCAGTATTTT
CDR3aa: CASSLGGAGTDTQYF
j_gene: TRBJ2-3
abundance: few
d_gene: -
v_gene: TRBV28

CDR3nt: TGTGCCAGCAGCGTAGGTAGCGGGGTTGGTCCGGAGACCCAGTACTTC
CDR3aa: CASSVGSGVGPETQYF
j_gene: TRBJ2-5
abundance: -
d_gene: TRBD2
v_gene: TRBV9

CDR3nt: TGCGCCAGCACCTCCCAGGGGAGTGGAGAGACCCAGTACTTC
CDR3aa: CASTSQGSGETQYF
j_gene: TRBJ2-5
abundance: -
d_gene: -
v_gene: TRBV5-1

CDR3nt: TGTGCCAGCAAAGGGGGAGGGCTAGGCTACACCTTC
CDR3aa: CASKGGGLGYTF
j_gene: TRBJ1-2
abundance: few
d_gene: -
v_gene: TRBV2

CDR3nt: TGTGCCTGGAGTGTACTGAAGGGGGCGAGTCACGAGCAGTACTTC
CDR3aa: CAWSVLKGASHEQYF
j_gene: TRBJ2-7
abundance: -
d_gene: TRBD1
v_gene: TRBV30

CDR3nt: TGCGCCAGCAGCTGGGGTCCACAGGGTCAAGGCACTGAAGCTTTCTTT
CDR3aa: CASSWGPQGQGTEAFF
j_gene: TRBJ1-1
abundance: few
d_gene: -
v_gene: TRBV5-1

CDR3nt: TGTGACAGCAGGGACAGGGGGAACAATGAGCAGTTCTTC
CDR3aa: CDSRDRGNNEQFF
j_gene: TRBJ2-1
abundance: -
d_gene: TRBD1
v_gene: TRBV28

CDR3nt: TGTGCCACCAGCAGATACAGGGGGGGTGAAAAACTGTTTTTT
CDR3aa: CATSRYRGGEKLFF
j_gene: TRBJ1-4
abundance: -
d_gene: TRBD1
v_gene: TRBV15

CDR3nt: TGTGCCAGCACCGAAGGGGCCTTATCGGAGACCCAGTACTTC
CDR3aa: CASTEGALSETQYF
j_gene: TRBJ2-5
abundance: -
d_gene: -
v_gene: TRBV9

CDR3nt: TGTGCCAGCAGCCAAGGAGGAAGCCCCGAGGTGGGTTGGCCCCAGCATTTT
CDR3aa: CASSQGGSPEVGWPQHF
j_gene: TRBJ1-5
abundance: few
d_gene: -
v_gene: TRBV4-2

CDR3nt: TGTGCCAGCAGCTCAGAGATCGGCAGGGGCGGTGAAAAACTGTTTTTT
CDR3aa: CASSSEIGRGGEKLFF
j_gene: TRBJ1-4
abundance: -
d_gene: -
v_gene: TRBV7-8

CDR3nt: TGTGCCAGCAGCGTCCCTGACTCGGATACGCAGTATTTT
CDR3aa: CASSVPDSDTQYF
j_gene: TRBJ2-3
abundance: -
d_gene: -
v_gene: TRBV11-2

CDR3nt: TGTGCCAGCAGTTACGCCGGACTGGGGAAGGAGACCCAGTACTTC
CDR3aa: CASSYAGLGKETQYF
j_gene: TRBJ2-5
abundance: few
d_gene: -
v_gene: TRBV6-5

CDR3nt: TGTGCCAGCAGGTCGTTGGGGGCGGGAGATACGCAGTATTTT
CDR3aa: CASRSLGAGDTQYF
j_gene: TRBJ2-3
abundance: -
d_gene: -
v_gene: TRBV27

CDR3nt: TGTGCCAGCAGTTTTGCAGGGGAAGATCTCCGTGAAAAACTGTTTTTT
CDR3aa: CASSFAGEDLREKLFF
j_gene: TRBJ1-4
abundance: few
d_gene: -
v_gene: TRBV28

CDR3nt: TGTGCCAGCAGCTTCGACCGCCCAGGGGGCTACACCTTC
CDR3aa: CASSFDRPGGYTF
j_gene: TRBJ1-2
abundance: few
d_gene: -
v_gene: TRBV7-9

CDR3nt: TGCGCCAGCAGCTCCGGACTAGCAGGGGGTCTGGGTGAGCAGTTCTTC
CDR3aa: CASSSGLAGGLGEQFF
j_gene: TRBJ2-1
abundance: -
d_gene: -
v_gene: TRBV5-1

CDR3nt: TGTGCCAGCAGCTTAAGGCAACCTAGAGGGGAGACCCAGTACTTC
CDR3aa: CASSLRQPRGETQYF
j_gene: TRBJ2-5
abundance: -
d_gene: -
v_gene: TRBV7-9

CDR3nt: TGTGCCAGCCCAAGGGATAATAGCAATCAGCCCCAGCATTTT
CDR3aa: CASPRDNSNQPQHF
j_gene: TRBJ1-5
abundance: few
d_gene: -
v_gene: TRBV7-3